These 32 T cell receptor beta chains came from one sample sequenced in a study of STAT5B mutations in CD4+ large granular lymphocyte leukemia. The table came from immunoSEQ multiplex PCR; TCRdb's copy has only in-frame clones and leaves some out. The table includes roughly 30,000 clones, around 72% detected once. The sequencing sample was made of CD4+ T cells from blood buffy coats. The origin of the receptors is a human donor in good health.

The CDR3 coding sequence is TGTGCCAGCAGCTTTTCCCTTAATTCACCCCTCCACTTT. Its translation: CASSFSLNSPLHF. This sequence joins TRBV7-2 and TRBJ1-6; no firm D call. The length of the CDR3 is 13 residues. Trimming took 3 bases from V and 6 from J, leaving 6 bases between them. Germline V gene data show CDR1 as SGHTA and CDR2 as FQGNSA.

A word on this clone: This CDR3 is also generated by other DNA sequences in the sample. The chain has TRBV7-2 and TRBJ2-7; TRBD2 matches at 8 bases. Germline CDR1 is SGHTA and CDR2 is FQGNSA. The V gene end was trimmed by 5 bases and the J gene end by 4 bases; junction bases not matched to a gene: 7. The CDR3 extends over 14 amino acids. CDR3 loop: CASSPRGGGYEQYF. The DNA of the CDR3 is TGTGCCAGCAGCCCCCGGGGGGGAGGGTACGAGCAGTACTTC.

This chain connects TRBV7-3 to TRBJ2-3, with 9 bases aligning to TRBD2. Unmatched junction bases numbered 1, after V lost 2 bases and J lost 1 base. Germline CDR1 is SGHTA and CDR2 is FQGTGA. The CDR3 runs to 15 residues. CDR3 bases: TGTGCCAGCAGCTTAGCTAGCGGGGGCACAGATACGCAGTATTTT. The encoded protein is CASSLASGGTDTQYF. Together with reference TRBV7-3 and TRBJ2-3, the CDR3 gives the full variable domain: GAGVSQTPSNKVTEKGKYVELRCDPISGHTALYWYRQSLGQGPEFLIYFQGTGAADDSGLPNDRFFAVRPEGSVSTLKIQRTERGDSAVYLCASSLASGGTDTQYFGPGTRLTVL.

The rearrangement links TRBV7-8 to TRBJ2-5; TRBD1 matches 10 bases. V lost 5 bases to trimming and J lost 5 bases; unmatched junction nucleotides: 8. The germline V gene has CDR1 SGHVS and CDR2 FQNEAQ. CDR3 length: 15 residues. For the CDR3, the DNA is TGTGCCAGCAGCCGAGGACAGGGGGTTGAGGAGACCCAGTACTTC. Its protein is CASSRGQGVEETQYF.

The V gene is TRBV14, the J gene TRBJ2-2; 12 nucleotides agree with TRBD2. Germline assignment: CDR1 SGHDN and CDR2 FVKESK. V shed 2 bases, J shed 1 base, and the junction held 8 bases outside the gene matches. CDR3 size: 19 residues. DNA for the CDR3: TGTGCCAGCAGCCAACCCGGACTAGCGGGGCACCTGAACACCGGGGAGCTGTTTTTT. It is translated as CASSQPGLAGHLNTGELFF.

The rearrangement uses TRBV18 and TRBJ2-4; TRBD2 aligns across 12 bases. This CDR3 is 16 amino acids long. Germline values: CDR1 KGHSH, CDR2 LQKENI. Trimming cost V 3 bases and J 3 bases; bases outside gene matches: 3. The CDR3 nucleotides read TGTGCCAGCTCACCCCTAGCGGGGGGGGACAAAAACATTCAGTACTTC. This gives the protein CASSPLAGGDKNIQYF.

This clone was seen once. V is TRBV6-1 and J is TRBJ2-1; 7 bases align to TRBD1. CDR3 size: 14 residues. J lost 6 bases, V lost 4 bases, and 6 bases had no gene match. The germline gives CDR1 MNHNS, CDR2 SASEGT. CDR3 DNA sequence: TGTGCCAGCAGTGGGACAGGCCTCGGCAATGAGCAGTTCTTC. It specifies CASSGTGLGNEQFF.

The chain couples TRBV9 to TRBJ2-3, with TRBD1 matching over 10 bases. CDR1 SGDLS and CDR2 YYNGEE come from the germline V gene. V gave up 4 bases and J gave up 3 bases; unmatched junction bases: 8. This CDR3 region has 16 residues. In DNA, the CDR3 is TGTGCCAGCAGCCCGCAGGGACAGGGGCGAACAGATACGCAGTATTTT. Its protein product is CASSPQGQGRTDTQYF.

This chain joins TRBV7-2 and TRBJ2-7, with 7 nucleotides matching TRBD1. Germline CDR1 and CDR2: SGHTA and FQGNSA. This CDR3 region has 15 residues. V was clipped by 5 bases and J by 0 bases; unmatched bases: 7. The CDR3 DNA is TGTGCCAGCAGCCTACAGACAGGGATCTCCTACGAGCAGTACTTC. It specifies CASSLQTGISYEQYF.

The J gene is TRBJ2-4, the V gene TRBV6-4; no firm D call. The V gene's germline CDR1 is MRHNA and CDR2 SNTAGT. V lost 6 bases and J lost 0, with 21 bases in between. This CDR3 contains 18 residues. DNA for the CDR3: TGTGCCAGCAGATTAATGGGCTCCGATACACTAGCCAAAAACATTCAGTACTTC. It is translated as CASRLMGSDTLAKNIQYF.

The chain employs TRBV28 and TRBJ2-7; D possibly uses TRBD1 or TRBD2 (5 bases each). This CDR3 has 13 residues. Deletions cut 5 bases from V and 6 bases from J, with 14 bases between. Germline CDR1 and CDR2: MDHEN and SYDVKM. In nucleotides, the CDR3 is TGTGCCAGCAGTGCCGAGTCGGGGCCCGAGCAGTACTTC. It translates to CASSAESGPEQYF. The variable domain in full, with the rest retrieved from reference TRBV28 and TRBJ2-7, is DVKVTQSSRYLVKRTGEKVFLECVQDMDHENMFWYRQDPGLGLRLIYFSYDVKMKEKGDIPEGYSVSREKKERFSLILESASTNQTSMYLCASSAESGPEQYFGPGTRLTVT.

The V call is TRBV27, the J call TRBJ1-5; D not certain. The CDR3 sequence is 16 residues long. CDR1 and CDR2 (germline): MNHEY, SMNVEV (reference sequence). V lost 1 base, J lost 0 bases, and 10 bases lay in between. The chain's CDR3 is CASSLLAGYSNQPQHF. The CDR3 region has the DNA TGTGCCAGCAGTTTATTGGCAGGATATAGCAATCAGCCCCAGCATTTT.

This clone was picked up a small number of times. V usage is TRBV2 and J usage is TRBJ1-2; weak D call: TRBD1 (5 bases). Germline CDR1 is SNHLY and CDR2 is FYNNEI. This CDR3 is 14 amino acids long. The ends were cut back, 6 bases at V and 7 bases at J, with 18 bases in the middle. This CDR3 is CASSRLEGKGGYTF. In nucleotides, the CDR3 is TGTGCCAGCAGCCGACTTGAGGGGAAGGGTGGCTACACCTTC.

The rearrangement joins TRBV12-5 to TRBJ1-2; D not certain. There are 15 residues in the CDR3. CDR1 and CDR2 from the germline V gene are LGHNT and FRNRAP. V was shortened by 0 bases and J by 4 bases, with 12 bases between the two germline ends. CDR3: CASGLVQYRGYGYTF. CDR3 nucleotides: TGTGCTAGTGGTTTGGTACAGTACCGAGGCTATGGCTACACCTTC.

This clone was recorded once. This chain links TRBV27 with TRBJ1-1; perhaps TRBD1 as D (6 bases). This CDR3 has 14 residues. V was shortened by 6 bases and J by 7 bases, with 18 bases between the two germline ends. Per the germline V gene, CDR1 is MNHEY and CDR2 is SMNVEV (reference sequence). The CDR3 is CASSSGGRRGEAFF. The CDR3 bases are TGTGCCAGCAGCAGCGGGGGGCGTCGAGGTGAAGCTTTCTTT.

The V and J genes are TRBV7-2 and TRBJ1-3; D ambiguous. CDR3 length: 12 residues. Between the trimmed V and J ends, which lost 4 bases and 4 bases, there was a span of 5 bases. The germline V gene has CDR1 SGHTA and CDR2 FQGNSA. This CDR3 is CASSSQGNTIYF. For the CDR3, the DNA is TGTGCCAGCAGCTCACAAGGAAACACCATATATTTT.

V gene TRBV7-2 combines with J gene TRBJ1-2; D ambiguous. The ends were cut back, 7 bases at V and 4 bases at J, with 19 bases in the middle. Germline V lookup: CDR1 SGHTA, CDR2 FQGNSA. CDR3 size: 15 residues. CDR3 loop: CASMTGPREAYGYTF. As DNA, the CDR3 is TGTGCCAGCATGACCGGGCCTCGGGAGGCCTATGGCTACACCTTC.

The chain uses TRBV9 and TRBJ2-3; D not resolved. Germline CDR1 and CDR2: SGDLS and YYNGEE. The CDR3 covers 14 residues. The ends were cut back, 3 bases at V and 1 base at J, with 9 bases in the middle. This CDR3 is CASSGRVGTDTQYF. CDR3 nucleotide sequence: TGTGCCAGCAGCGGGAGAGTGGGCACAGATACGCAGTATTTT. Full variable domain (rest looked up from reference TRBV9 and TRBJ2-3): DSGVTQTPKHLITATGQRVTLRCSPRSGDLSVYWYQQSLDQGLQFLIQYYNGEERAKGNILERFSAQQFPDLHSELNLSSLELGDSALYFCASSGRVGTDTQYFGPGTRLTVL.

The chain uses TRBV28 and TRBJ2-7, with D perhaps matching TRBD1 or TRBD2 (5 bases each). V lost 6 bases, J lost 7 bases, and 25 bases lay in between. CDR3 length: 16 amino acids. Looked up from germline, CDR1 is MDHEN and CDR2 is SYDVKM. For the CDR3, the DNA is TGTGCCAGCAGCCCAACGCCGGGACCCGCCACCGAAGAGCAGTACTTC. The encoded protein is CASSPTPGPATEEQYF. Using reference TRBV28 and TRBJ2-7 for the parts outside the CDR3, the full variable domain is DVKVTQSSRYLVKRTGEKVFLECVQDMDHENMFWYRQDPGLGLRLIYFSYDVKMKEKGDIPEGYSVSREKKERFSLILESASTNQTSMYLCASSPTPGPATEEQYFGPGTRLTVT.

The V and J genes are TRBV21-1 and TRBJ1-4; the D call of TRBD1 is as the table states it, not checked on the DNA. TRBV21-1 is noted as a pseudogene. This CDR3 is built from 17 residues. CDR3 amino acids: CASSKGTTLGANEKLFF. For the CDR3, the DNA is TGTGCCAGCAGCAAAGGGACAACCCTAGGGGCTAATGAAAAACTGTTTTTT.

This chain links TRBV7-2 with TRBJ1-2; D is ambiguous. From germline, CDR1 is SGHTA and CDR2 FQGNSA. With 5 bases removed from V and 0 bases from J, the gap between germline ends came to 7 bases. The CDR3 spans 13 residues. The CDR3 sequence: CASSPTSNYGYTF. As DNA, the CDR3 is TGTGCCAGCAGCCCTACCTCTAACTATGGCTACACCTTC.

A single count supports this clone. In nucleotides, the CDR3 is TGTGCCAGCAGTCGCCTAGCTAACTATGGCTACACCTTC. Translating it yields CASSRLANYGYTF. The rearrangement uses TRBV6-5 and TRBJ1-2; D remains ambiguous. V was trimmed by 5 bases and J by 0 bases, leaving 7 bases between them. Germline CDR1 MNHEY, CDR2 SVGAGI. The CDR3 sequence is 13 residues long.

This chain uses TRBV7-2 with TRBJ1-1; D perhaps matches TRBD1 (6 bases). CDR3 size: 14 residues. Germline-derived CDR1 and CDR2 are SGHTA and FQGNSA. V was trimmed by 5 bases and J by 8 bases, leaving 18 bases between them. The CDR3 here is CASSQEGQGTEAFF. CDR3 bases: TGTGCCAGCAGCCAGGAAGGCCAGGGGACCGAAGCTTTCTTT.

This clone came up a few times. This chain uses TRBV9 with TRBJ1-5, with 10 bases identical to TRBD1. This CDR3 spans 17 amino acids. Trimming took 0 bases from V and 2 from J; bases not matched to a gene: 5. The germline V gene has CDR1 SGDLS and CDR2 YYNGEE. As DNA, the CDR3 is TGTGCCAGCAGCGTAGGGACAGGGGGGTTAGGCAATCAGCCCCAGCATTTT. Translating it yields CASSVGTGGLGNQPQHF.

The rearrangement joins TRBV7-2 to TRBJ2-5; the match to TRBD2 covers 11 bases. V shed 3 bases, J shed 5 bases, and the junction held 11 bases outside the gene matches. Germline V gene data show CDR1 as SGHTA and CDR2 as FQGNSA. CDR3 size: 17 residues. The CDR3 loop is CASSFGASGGQGETQYF. CDR3 nucleotides: TGTGCCAGCAGCTTTGGGGCTAGCGGGGGGCAGGGGGAGACCCAGTACTTC.

This clone was counted between two and nine times. The J gene is TRBJ2-3, the V gene TRBV29-1, with 13 bases identical to TRBD2. Trimming removed 7 bases from V and 0 bases from J; junction bases left unmatched: 7. This CDR3 has 16 residues. CDR1 and CDR2 from the germline V gene are SQVTM and ANQGSEA. CDR3: CSGTGTSGASTDTQYF. The CDR3, as DNA: TGCAGCGGGACCGGGACTAGCGGGGCTAGCACAGATACGCAGTATTTT.

The gene calls are TRBV6-1 and TRBJ1-2, with TRBD1 matching 11 bases. J gave up 4 bases and V 2 bases, and 3 bases lay outside the gene matches. CDR1 is MNHNS and CDR2 is SASEGT in the germline V gene. The CDR3 sequence is 15 residues long. CDR3 bases: TGTGCCAGCAGTGAACGGGACAGGGGGATCTATGGCTACACCTTC. Amino acids: CASSERDRGIYGYTF.

This clone was observed a single time. V usage is TRBV29-1 and J usage is TRBJ2-7; perhaps TRBD1 as D (7 bases). The CDR3 is made up of 15 amino acids. Trimming stripped 3 bases from V and 9 bases from J, with 24 bases between. Germline CDR1 SQVTM, CDR2 ANQGSEA. CDR3 sequence: CSVEKEGTARGGQYF. DNA for the CDR3: TGCAGCGTTGAGAAAGAGGGGACAGCGCGGGGAGGGCAGTACTTC.

This rearrangement joins TRBV7-2 to TRBJ2-1, with TRBD2 matching over 8 bases. CDR1 is SGHTA and CDR2 is FQGNSA in the germline V gene. The V gene end was trimmed by 2 bases and the J gene end by 3 bases; junction bases not matched to a gene: 6. The CDR3 runs to 16 residues. DNA for the CDR3: TGTGCCAGCAGCTTACGTCGGGGGGGGAGCTACAATGAGCAGTTCTTC. Amino acid sequence: CASSLRRGGSYNEQFF. Full variable domain (missing parts from reference TRBV7-2 and TRBJ2-1): GAGVSQSPSNKVTEKGKDVELRCDPISGHTALYWYRQSLGQGLEFLIYFQGNSAPDKSGLPSDRFSAERTGGSVSTLTIQRTQQEDSAVYLCASSLRRGGSYNEQFFGPGTRLTVL.

The chain combines TRBV9 with TRBJ2-5, with D tentatively TRBD1 or TRBD2 (6 bases each). This CDR3 spans 18 amino acids. CDR1 and CDR2 from the germline V gene are SGDLS and YYNGEE. The V end was cut by 0 bases, the J end by 5 bases, with 23 bases between. CDR3 coding DNA: TGTGCCAGCAGCGTAGGGGGGAGTCTTTCGGGGGCCAAGGAGACCCAGTACTTC. This translates into CASSVGGSLSGAKETQYF. The full variable domain, in which reference TRBV9 and TRBJ2-5 provide the parts outside the CDR3, is DSGVTQTPKHLITATGQRVTLRCSPRSGDLSVYWYQQSLDQGLQFLIQYYNGEERAKGNILERFSAQQFPDLHSELNLSSLELGDSALYFCASSVGGSLSGAKETQYFGPGTRLLVL.

The table lists this clone with a few counts. The rearrangement joins TRBV4-3 to TRBJ2-2; D might be TRBD2 (6 bases). V was shortened by 0 bases and J by 5 bases, with 13 bases between the two germline ends. The CDR3 is 16 amino acids. Germline V gene sequence: CDR1 LGHNA, CDR2 YSLEER. CDR3 in amino acids: CASSQEWVRETGELFF. For the CDR3, the DNA is TGCGCCAGCAGCCAAGAATGGGTGCGGGAAACCGGGGAGCTGTTTTTT.

This chain uses TRBV7-2 with TRBJ1-4; D gene unclear. Deletions cut 3 bases from V and 2 bases from J, with 10 bases between. The CDR3 contains 15 residues. Looked up from germline, CDR1 is SGHTA and CDR2 is FQGNSA. The CDR3: CASSFYGGTNEKLFF. CDR3 DNA sequence: TGTGCCAGCAGCTTTTATGGAGGCACTAATGAAAAACTGTTTTTT.